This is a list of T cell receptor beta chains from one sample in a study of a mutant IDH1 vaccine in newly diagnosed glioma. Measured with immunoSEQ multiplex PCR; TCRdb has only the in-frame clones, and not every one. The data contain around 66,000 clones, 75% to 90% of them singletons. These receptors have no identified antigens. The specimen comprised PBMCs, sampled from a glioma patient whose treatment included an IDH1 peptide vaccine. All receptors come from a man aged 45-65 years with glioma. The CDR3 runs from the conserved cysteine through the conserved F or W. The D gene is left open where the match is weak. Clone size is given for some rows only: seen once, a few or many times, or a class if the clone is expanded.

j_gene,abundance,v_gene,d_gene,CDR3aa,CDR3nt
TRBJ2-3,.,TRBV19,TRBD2,CASSRLAGGQTDTQYF,TGTGCCAGTAGTCGACTAGCGGGGGGGCAAACAGATACGCAGTATTTT
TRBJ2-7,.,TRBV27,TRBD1,CASSSPTGSHEQYF,TGTGCCAGCAGTTCCCCGACAGGGAGCCACGAGCAGTACTTC
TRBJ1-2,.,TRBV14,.,CASSRAGTRNYGYTF,TGTGCCAGCAGCCGAGCAGGGACCCGTAACTATGGCTACACCTTC
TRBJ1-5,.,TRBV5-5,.,CASSLYRVGQPQHF,TGTGCCAGCAGCTTATACAGGGTAGGTCAGCCCCAGCATTTT
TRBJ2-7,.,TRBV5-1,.,CASSLQGDEQYF,TGCGCCAGCAGCTTGCAGGGTGACGAGCAGTACTTC
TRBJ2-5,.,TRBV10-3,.,CAISEWGQETQYF,TGTGCCATCAGTGAGTGGGGCCAGGAGACCCAGTACTTC
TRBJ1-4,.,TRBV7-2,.,CASSLVGGTNEKLFF,TGTGCCAGCAGCTTAGTAGGAGGAACTAATGAAAAACTGTTTTTT
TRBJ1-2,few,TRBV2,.,CASSGEGFFGYTF,TGTGCCAGCAGTGGGGAAGGGTTTTTTGGCTACACCTTC
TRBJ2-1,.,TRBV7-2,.,CASSLTDQGRDEQFF,TGTGCCAGCAGTTTAACGGATCAGGGTAGGGATGAGCAGTTCTTC
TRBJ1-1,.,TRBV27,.,CASSLEIGGTEAFF,TGTGCCAGCAGTTTAGAAATAGGCGGCACTGAAGCTTTCTTT
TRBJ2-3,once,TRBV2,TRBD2,CASRVPGLAGSSTDTQYF,TGTGCCAGCAGGGTTCCGGGACTAGCGGGATCTAGCACAGATACGCAGTATTTT
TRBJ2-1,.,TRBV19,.,CASSSAQPGEQFF,TGTGCCAGTAGTTCAGCCCAACCGGGTGAGCAGTTCTTC
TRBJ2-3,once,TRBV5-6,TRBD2,CASSSGLGGRTDTQYF,TGTGCCAGCAGCTCTGGTTTGGGCGGGAGGACAGATACGCAGTATTTT
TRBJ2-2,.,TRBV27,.,CASSFGSRRAGELFF,TGTGCCAGCAGTTTCGGTAGCCGGAGGGCCGGGGAGCTGTTTTTT
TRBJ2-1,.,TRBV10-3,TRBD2,CAISTRTSGVFSSYNEQFF,TGTGCCATCAGTACCAGGACTAGCGGGGTTTTTAGCTCCTACAATGAGCAGTTCTTC
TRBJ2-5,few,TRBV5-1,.,CASSLQIRETQYF,TGCGCCAGCAGCTTGCAGATTCGGGAGACCCAGTACTTC
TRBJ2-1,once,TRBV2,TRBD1,CASSGQGYNEQFF,TGTGCCAGCAGTGGACAGGGGTACAATGAGCAGTTCTTC
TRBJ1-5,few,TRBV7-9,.,CASSSEGNQPQHF,TGTGCCAGCAGCTCAGAGGGCAATCAGCCCCAGCATTTT
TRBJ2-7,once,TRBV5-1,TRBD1,CASSEQGARAYEQYF,TGCGCCAGCAGCGAACAGGGGGCGCGGGCCTACGAGCAGTACTTC
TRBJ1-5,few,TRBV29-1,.,CSVGGDNQPQHF,TGCAGCGTTGGGGGGGACAATCAGCCCCAGCATTTT
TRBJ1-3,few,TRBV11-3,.,CASSSPGLRNTIYF,TGTGCCAGCAGCTCCCCGGGACTGAGAAACACCATATATTTT
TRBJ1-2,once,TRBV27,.,CASSPQGQTYYGYTF,TGTGCCAGCAGTCCCCAGGGGCAGACTTACTATGGCTACACCTTC
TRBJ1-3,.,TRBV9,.,CASSVGGGSGNTIYF,TGTGCCAGCAGCGTAGGTGGGGGCTCTGGAAACACCATATATTTT
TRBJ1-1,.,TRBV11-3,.,CASREGDTEAFF,TGTGCCAGCCGCGAGGGAGATACTGAAGCTTTCTTT
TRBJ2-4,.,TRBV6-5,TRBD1,CASSLQGLGDIQYF,TGTGCCAGCAGTTTACAGGGGCTTGGGGACATTCAGTACTTC
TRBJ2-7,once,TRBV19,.,CASSKGPAAEQYF,TGTGCCAGTAGTAAGGGCCCTGCGGCCGAGCAGTACTTC
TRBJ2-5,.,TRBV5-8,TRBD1,CASSLPGQGDETQYF,TGTGCCAGCAGCCTTCCGGGACAGGGAGACGAGACCCAGTACTTC
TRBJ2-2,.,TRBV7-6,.,CASTPSRQGPWELFF,TGTGCCAGCACCCCCAGCAGGCAGGGGCCCTGGGAGCTGTTTTTT
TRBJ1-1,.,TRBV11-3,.,CARADKGAEAFF,TGTGCCAGGGCGGACAAGGGGGCTGAAGCTTTCTTT
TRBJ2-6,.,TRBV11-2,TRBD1,CASSPRDRYVLTF,TGTGCCAGCAGCCCCCGGGACAGGTACGTCCTGACTTTC
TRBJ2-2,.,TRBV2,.,CASSLRVSDTGELFF,TGTGCCAGCAGCCTCAGGGTGTCGGACACCGGGGAGCTGTTTTTT
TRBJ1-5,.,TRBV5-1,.,CASSLGELANQPQHF,TGCGCCAGCAGCTTGGGGGAGCTAGCAAATCAGCCCCAGCATTTT
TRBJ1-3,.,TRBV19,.,CASSIMFSGNTIYF,TGTGCCAGTAGTATTATGTTCTCTGGAAACACCATATATTTT
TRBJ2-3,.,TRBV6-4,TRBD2,CASSRTSGATDTQYF,TGTGCCAGCAGTCGGACTAGCGGGGCCACAGATACGCAGTATTTT
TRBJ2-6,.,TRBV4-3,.,CASSVTGANVLTF,TGCGCCAGCAGCGTAACAGGGGCCAACGTCCTGACTTTC
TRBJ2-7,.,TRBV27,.,CASVRRGEQYF,TGTGCCAGTGTGAGGAGGGGCGAGCAGTACTTC
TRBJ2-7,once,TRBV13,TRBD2,CASSYSGTSGGEQYF,TGTGCCAGCAGCTACTCCGGGACTAGCGGGGGAGAGCAGTACTTC
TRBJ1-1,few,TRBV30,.,CAWSVRGDTEAFF,TGTGCCTGGAGTGTACGAGGGGACACTGAAGCTTTCTTT
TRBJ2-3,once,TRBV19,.,CASSIVPSSTDTQYF,TGTGCCAGTAGTATCGTTCCGAGTAGCACAGATACGCAGTATTTT
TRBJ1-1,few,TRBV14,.,CASSQGGMEDTEAFF,TGTGCCAGCAGCCAGGGGGGCATGGAGGACACTGAAGCTTTCTTT
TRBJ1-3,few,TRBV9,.,CASSVRVGGSPSGNTIYF,TGTGCCAGCAGCGTAAGGGTCGGGGGATCGCCCTCTGGAAACACCATATATTTT
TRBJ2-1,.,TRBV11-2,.,CASSPGRGPYNEQFF,TGTGCCAGCAGCCCCGGCCGGGGGCCATACAATGAGCAGTTCTTC
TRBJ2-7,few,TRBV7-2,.,CASSLTLNYEQYF,TGTGCCAGCAGCTTAACGCTGAACTACGAGCAGTACTTC
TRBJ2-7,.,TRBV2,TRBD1,CASSRQGVAEQYF,TGTGCCAGCAGTCGGCAGGGGGTTGCCGAGCAGTACTTC
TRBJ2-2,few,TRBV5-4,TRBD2,CASSLAISSGDTGELFF,TGTGCCAGCAGCTTGGCCATCTCTAGCGGAGACACCGGGGAGCTGTTTTTT
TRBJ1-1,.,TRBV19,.,CASRNRGRLNTEAFF,TGTGCCAGTCGAAACCGGGGACGATTAAACACTGAAGCTTTCTTT
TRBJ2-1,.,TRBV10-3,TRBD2,CAISERAGGYNEQFF,TGTGCCATCAGTGAGCGAGCGGGAGGATACAATGAGCAGTTCTTC
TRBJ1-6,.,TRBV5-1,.,CASSLGSGESSPLHF,TGCGCCAGCAGCTTGGGGTCAGGGGAGTCTTCACCCCTCCACTTT
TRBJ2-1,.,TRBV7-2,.,CASSALWGSGYNEQFF,TGTGCCAGCAGCGCCCTTTGGGGGAGTGGCTACAATGAGCAGTTCTTC
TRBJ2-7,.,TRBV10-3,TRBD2,CAISEFAREGYEQYF,TGTGCCATCAGTGAATTCGCCAGGGAGGGATACGAGCAGTACTTC
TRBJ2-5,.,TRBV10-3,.,CATGWQETQYF,TGTGCCACCGGCTGGCAAGAGACCCAGTACTTC
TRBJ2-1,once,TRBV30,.,CAWAELNPYNEQFF,TGTGCCTGGGCTGAATTGAATCCCTACAATGAGCAGTTCTTC
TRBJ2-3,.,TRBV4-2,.,CASSQDRASPSTDTQYF,TGTGCCAGCAGCCAAGATCGGGCTAGCCCTAGCACAGATACGCAGTATTTT
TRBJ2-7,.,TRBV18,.,CASSRDTASYEQYF,TGTGCCAGCTCAAGGGACACAGCCTCCTACGAGCAGTACTTC